These 24 T cell receptor beta chains originate from one sample sequenced in a study of cytomegalovirus exposure and HLA in healthy donors. PCR used 60 Vbeta primers and 13 Jbeta primers. Clones were sequenced by immunoSEQ multiplex PCR, and TCRdb holds only the in-frame ones, with some missing. The sample has 220,000 or so clones. The sample was PBMCs. The receptors originated from a girl between 2 and 10 years old in good health and CMV-seropositive.

The chain uses TRBV7-2 and TRBJ2-2; the match to TRBD2 covers 10 bases. CDR3 size: 18 residues. CDR1 SGHTA and CDR2 FQGNSA come from the germline V gene. J gave up 4 bases and V 1 base, and 9 bases lay outside the gene matches. CDR3 sequence (DNA): TGTGCCAGCAGCTTAGAGGGGTGGTGGACTAGCGGCACCGGGGAGCTGTTTTTT. Amino acid sequence: CASSLEGWWTSGTGELFF.

The CDR3 is CASSPPSEGEAFF. The DNA of the CDR3 is TGTGCCAGCTCACCACCGTCTGAGGGTGAAGCTTTCTTT. The chain carries TRBV18 and TRBJ1-1; no clear D gene. Trimming stripped 0 bases from V and 7 bases from J, with 9 bases between. The CDR3 is made up of 13 amino acids. Germline-derived CDR1 and CDR2 are KGHSH and LQKENI.

The rearrangement uses TRBV7-9 and TRBJ1-2; tentatively, D is TRBD1 (6 bases). CDR3 length: 12 residues. The V end was cut by 5 bases, the J end by 6 bases, with 10 bases between. CDR1 and CDR2 from the germline V gene are SEHNR and FQNEAQ (reference sequence). The CDR3 protein is CASSPQGNGYTF. CDR3 coding DNA: TGTGCCAGCAGCCCGCAGGGGAATGGCTACACCTTC.

This sequence joins TRBV4-2 and TRBJ2-2; 9 positions agree with TRBD1. Germline CDR1 is LGHNA and CDR2 is YNFKEQ. V dropped 1 base and J dropped 7; count of bases not matched to a gene: 4. CDR3 length equals 15 residues. The CDR3 loop is CASSQADRGGGELFF. The CDR3 coding sequence is TGTGCCAGCAGCCAAGCGGACAGGGGCGGCGGGGAGCTGTTTTTT.

The chain couples TRBV28 to TRBJ2-7; D might be TRBD1 (6 bases). This CDR3 comprises 12 residues. The germline V and J ends were trimmed by 6 bases and 3 bases, with 9 bases remaining between them. Germline V gives CDR1 MDHEN, CDR2 SYDVKM. CDR3 coding DNA: TGTGCCAGCAGAGAACAGGGCTACGAGCAGTACTTC. Translation gives CASREQGYEQYF.

This chain links TRBV2 with TRBJ2-5; 10 positions agree with TRBD1. The junction had 4 bases not matched to a gene; V was cut back by 7 bases and J by 5 bases. CDR1 is SNHLY, CDR2 FYNNEI, per germline. CDR3 length: 13 amino acids. This CDR3 is CASTRTGGETQYF. In DNA form, the CDR3 reads TGTGCCAGCACAAGGACAGGGGGGGAGACCCAGTACTTC.

The J gene is TRBJ1-1, the V gene TRBV9; D perhaps matches TRBD1 (5 bases). Germline CDR1 reads SGDLS; CDR2 reads YYNGEE. Trimming shortened V by 4 bases and J by 5 bases, and 30 bases separated the two germline ends. The CDR3 has 19 amino acids. The CDR3 sequence: CASSPRAVGEGLARTEAFF. The CDR3 DNA is TGTGCCAGCAGCCCCCGAGCCGTGGGGGAGGGCTTGGCAAGGACTGAAGCTTTCTTT.

The CDR3 DNA is TGTGCCAGCAGCTCCGCCGGGACAGGGATGAGGGAGCAGTACTTC. This codes for CASSSAGTGMREQYF. The chain joins TRBV11-2 to TRBJ2-7; 9 positions match TRBD1. The germline V gene encodes CDR1 SGHAT and CDR2 FQNNGV. CDR3 length: 15 amino acids. V gave up 4 bases and J gave up 7 bases; unmatched junction bases: 11.

The chain has TRBV18 and TRBJ2-7; tentative D call: TRBD2 (6 bases). The CDR3 sequence is 13 residues long. Trimming cost V 4 bases and J 3 bases, with 10 bases left between them. Germline CDR1 and CDR2: KGHSH and LQKENI. The CDR3 nucleotides read TGTGCCAGCTCACGGGCGGGATTCTACGAGCAGTACTTC. Protein product: CASSRAGFYEQYF.

The chain is built from TRBV5-4 and TRBJ1-6; D perhaps matches TRBD1 (5 bases). The V end was cut by 9 bases, the J end by 0 bases, with 19 bases between. Looked up from germline, CDR1 is SGHNT and CDR2 is YYREEE (reference sequence). This CDR3 comprises 17 residues. Written as DNA, the CDR3 is TGTGCCACCAAATCCTCTGGGGGGAGCTCCTATAATTCACCCCTCCACTTT. This encodes CATKSSGGSSYNSPLHF.

The chain recombines TRBV15 with TRBJ1-5; D may be TRBD1 (5 bases). Trimming removed 7 bases at V and 0 bases at J, with 10 bases between. The CDR3 totals 14 residues. Germline CDR1 LNHNV, CDR2 YYDKDF (reference sequence). This CDR3 reads CATNPGLSNQPQHF. CDR3 coding DNA: TGTGCCACCAACCCGGGACTTAGCAATCAGCCCCAGCATTTT. Filled out from reference TRBV15 and TRBJ1-5, the complete variable domain reads DAMVIQNPRYQVTQFGKPVTLSCSQTLNHNVMYWYQQKSSQAPKLLFHYYDKDFNNEADTPDNFQSRRPNTSFCFLDIRSPGLGDTAMYLCATNPGLSNQPQHFGDGTRLSIL.

J is TRBJ1-4 and V is TRBV7-8; no definite D call. This CDR3 contains 12 residues. V dropped 1 base and J dropped 10 bases, with 7 bases sitting between them. Germline V gene sequence: CDR1 SGHVS, CDR2 FQNEAQ. As DNA, the CDR3 is TGTGCCAGCAGCTTAGACTTCGGAAAACTGTTTTTT. Translating it yields CASSLDFGKLFF.

This chain uses TRBV5-1 with TRBJ1-1; D ambiguous. V dropped 1 base and J dropped 2 bases, with 3 bases sitting between them. Germline CDR1 SGHRS, CDR2 YFSETQ. The CDR3 covers 12 residues. The CDR3 here is CASSLHNTEAFF. The CDR3 DNA sequence: TGCGCCAGCAGCTTGCATAACACTGAAGCTTTCTTT.

V usage is TRBV5-1 and J usage is TRBJ1-6; D gene ambiguous. The V end lost 0 bases, the J end lost 0 bases, and 13 bases lay between the germline ends. CDR1 is SGHRS, CDR2 YFSETQ, per germline. This CDR3 comprises 18 residues. The CDR3 reads CASSLVGGISSYNSPLHF. The CDR3 coding sequence is TGCGCCAGCAGCTTGGTAGGAGGCATTAGCTCCTATAATTCACCCCTCCACTTT.

This CDR3 is CAWRIRGNTEAFF. CDR3 bases: TGTGCCTGGAGAATCAGGGGGAACACTGAAGCTTTCTTT. This chain uses TRBV30 with TRBJ1-1, with a weak D call TRBD1 (6 bases). Per the germline V gene, CDR1 is GTSNPN and CDR2 is SVGIG (reference sequence). The V end lost 3 bases, the J end lost 1 base, and 9 bases lay between the germline ends. This CDR3 region has 13 residues.

V gene TRBV27 combines with J gene TRBJ2-3; 10 bases fit TRBD1. The germline CDR1 and CDR2 sequences are MNHEY and SMNVEV (reference sequence). The CDR3 totals 19 residues. V was pared by 5 bases and J by 1 base, with 15 bases of the junction left unmatched. This CDR3 reads CASSPIDLRQGAGTDTQYF. CDR3 DNA sequence: TGTGCCAGCAGTCCCATAGACCTGCGACAGGGGGCCGGCACAGATACGCAGTATTTT.

V is TRBV6-5 and J is TRBJ1-1; TRBD1 matches 7 bases. Looked up from germline, CDR1 is MNHEY and CDR2 is SVGAGI. This CDR3 comprises 15 residues. The ends lost 4 bases at V and 0 bases at J; junction bases unmatched: 5. CDR3 coding DNA: TGTGCCAGCAGTTTCAATGACAGGGTGAACACTGAAGCTTTCTTT. Protein: CASSFNDRVNTEAFF.

The chain employs TRBV2 and TRBJ1-2; the D is unclear. The germline gives CDR1 SNHLY, CDR2 FYNNEI. V lost 4 bases, J lost 4 bases, and 16 bases lay in between. This CDR3 has 15 amino acids. The CDR3 coding sequence is TGTGCCAGCAGTGCTCAGACACCAAGTGGCTATGGCTACACCTTC. Amino acid sequence: CASSAQTPSGYGYTF.

The genes are TRBV5-6 and TRBJ2-3; TRBD2 matches 9 bases. The germline gives CDR1 SGHDT, CDR2 YYEEEE. CDR3 size: 16 residues. Trimming took 3 bases from V and 4 from J; bases not matched to a gene: 9. The chain's CDR3 is CASSSQAGGSADTQYF. In DNA form, the CDR3 reads TGTGCCAGCAGCTCACAAGCGGGAGGTTCCGCAGATACGCAGTATTTT.

The CDR3 here is CASSLDLDEQFF. DNA of the CDR3: TGTGCCAGCAGCTTAGATTTAGATGAGCAGTTCTTC. This chain joins TRBV13 and TRBJ2-1; D remains unclear. The CDR3 length is 12 residues. Germline-derived CDR1 and CDR2 are PRHDT and FYEKMQ (reference sequence). V was pared by 1 base and J by 8 bases, with 6 bases between.

V gene TRBV7-6 combines with J gene TRBJ1-2; D is uncertain. The CDR3 sequence is 15 residues long. V dropped 5 bases and J dropped 2 bases, with 15 bases sitting between them. Germline V gives CDR1 SGHVS, CDR2 FNYEAQ. The CDR3 bases are TGTGCCAGCAGCCCTACCGACACGACCAACTATGGCTACACCTTC. Translating it yields CASSPTDTTNYGYTF.

V is TRBV7-7 and J is TRBJ2-5; 13 bases line up with TRBD2. Germline loops: CDR1 SSHAT, CDR2 FNYEAQ (reference sequence). Unmatched junction bases numbered 16, after V lost 5 bases and J lost 7 bases. The CDR3 runs to 18 residues. CDR3 loop: CASSPKLGLAGISGTQYF. In nucleotides, the CDR3 is TGTGCCAGCAGCCCTAAATTGGGACTAGCGGGAATTAGTGGGACCCAGTACTTC.

This chain's CDR3 is CASSEDRARDGYTF. CDR3 nucleotide sequence: TGTGCCAGCAGCGAGGACAGGGCCCGGGATGGCTACACCTTC. V is TRBV5-5 and J is TRBJ1-2; TRBD1 aligns across 8 bases. The ends lost 4 bases at V and 6 bases at J; junction bases unmatched: 8. The CDR3 loop spans 14 amino acids. In germline, CDR1 is SGHKS, CDR2 YYEKEE (reference sequence). Complete variable domain (other parts from reference TRBV5-5 and TRBJ1-2): DAGVTQSPTHLIKTRGQQVTLRCSPISGHKSVSWYQQVLGQGPQFIFQYYEKEERGRGNFPDRFSARQFPNYSSELNVNALLLGDSALYLCASSEDRARDGYTFGSGTRLTVV.

The chain recombines TRBV15 with TRBJ2-1; 10 bases match TRBD2. Germline CDR1 and CDR2: LNHNV and YYDKDF (reference sequence). The CDR3 has 18 residues. V lost 0 bases to trimming and J lost 4 bases; unmatched junction nucleotides: 9. The CDR3 bases are TGTGCCACCAGCAGAGATCAACTCCTAGCGGGAGCTTACAATGAGCAGTTCTTC. This gives the protein CATSRDQLLAGAYNEQFF. Using reference TRBV15 and TRBJ2-1 for the parts outside the CDR3, the full variable domain is DAMVIQNPRYQVTQFGKPVTLSCSQTLNHNVMYWYQQKSSQAPKLLFHYYDKDFNNEADTPDNFQSRRPNTSFCFLDIRSPGLGDTAMYLCATSRDQLLAGAYNEQFFGPGTRLTVL.